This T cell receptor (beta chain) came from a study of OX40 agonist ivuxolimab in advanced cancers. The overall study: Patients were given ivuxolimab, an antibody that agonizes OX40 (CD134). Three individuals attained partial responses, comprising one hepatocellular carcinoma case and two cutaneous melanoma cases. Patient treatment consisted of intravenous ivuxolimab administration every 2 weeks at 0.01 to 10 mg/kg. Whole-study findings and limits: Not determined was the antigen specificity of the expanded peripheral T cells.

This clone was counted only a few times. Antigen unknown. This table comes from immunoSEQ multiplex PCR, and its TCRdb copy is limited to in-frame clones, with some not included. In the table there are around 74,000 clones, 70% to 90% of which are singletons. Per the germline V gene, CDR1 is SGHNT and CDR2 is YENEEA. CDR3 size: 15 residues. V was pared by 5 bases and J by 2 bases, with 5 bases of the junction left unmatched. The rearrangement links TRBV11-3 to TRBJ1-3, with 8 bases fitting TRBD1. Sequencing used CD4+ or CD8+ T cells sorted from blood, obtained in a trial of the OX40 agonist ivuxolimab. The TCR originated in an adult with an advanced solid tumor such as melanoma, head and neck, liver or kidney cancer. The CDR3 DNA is TGTGCCAGCAGCCCAGGACAGGGACCTGGAAACACCATATATTTT. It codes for CASSPGQGPGNTIYF.